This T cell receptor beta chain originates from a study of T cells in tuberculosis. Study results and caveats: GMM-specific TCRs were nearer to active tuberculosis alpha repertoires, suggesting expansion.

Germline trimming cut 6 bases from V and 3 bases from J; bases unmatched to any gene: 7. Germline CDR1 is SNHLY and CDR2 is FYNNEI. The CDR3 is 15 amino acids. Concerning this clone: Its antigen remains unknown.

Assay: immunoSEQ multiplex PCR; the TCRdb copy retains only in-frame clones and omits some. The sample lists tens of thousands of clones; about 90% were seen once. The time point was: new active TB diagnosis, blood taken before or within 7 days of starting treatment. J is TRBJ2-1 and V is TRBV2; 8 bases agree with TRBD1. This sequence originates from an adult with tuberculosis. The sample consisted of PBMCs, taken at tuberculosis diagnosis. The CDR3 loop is CASSVAGGSYNEQFF. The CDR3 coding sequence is TGTGCCAGCAGCGTGGCAGGGGGCAGCTACAATGAGCAGTTCTTC.